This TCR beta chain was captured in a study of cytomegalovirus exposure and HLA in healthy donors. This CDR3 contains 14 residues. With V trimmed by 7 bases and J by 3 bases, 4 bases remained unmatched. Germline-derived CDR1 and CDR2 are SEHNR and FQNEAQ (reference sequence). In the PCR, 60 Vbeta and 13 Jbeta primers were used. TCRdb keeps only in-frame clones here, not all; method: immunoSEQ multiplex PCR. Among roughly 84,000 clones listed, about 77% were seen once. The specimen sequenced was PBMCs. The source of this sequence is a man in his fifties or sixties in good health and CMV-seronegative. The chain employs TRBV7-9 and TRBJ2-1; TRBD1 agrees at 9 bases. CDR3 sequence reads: CASTGTGIYNEQFF. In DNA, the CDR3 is TGTGCCAGCACCGGGACAGGGATCTACAATGAGCAGTTCTTC. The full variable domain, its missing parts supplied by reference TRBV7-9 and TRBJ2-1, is DTGVSQNPRHKITKRGQNVTFRCDPISEHNRLYWYRQTLGQGPEFLTYFQNEAQLEKSRLLSDRFSAERPKGSFSTLEIQRTEQGDSAMYLCASTGTGIYNEQFFGPGTRLTVL.